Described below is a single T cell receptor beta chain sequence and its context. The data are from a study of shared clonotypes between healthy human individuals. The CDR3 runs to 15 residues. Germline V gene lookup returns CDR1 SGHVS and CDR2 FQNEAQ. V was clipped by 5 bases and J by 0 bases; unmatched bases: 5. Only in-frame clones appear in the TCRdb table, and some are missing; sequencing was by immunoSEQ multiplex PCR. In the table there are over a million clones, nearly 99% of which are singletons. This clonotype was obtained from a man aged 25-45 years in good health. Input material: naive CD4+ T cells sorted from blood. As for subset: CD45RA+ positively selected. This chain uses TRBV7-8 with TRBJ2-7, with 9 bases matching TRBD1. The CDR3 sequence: CASSPGQGGSYEQYF. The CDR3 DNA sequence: TGTGCCAGCAGCCCGGGACAGGGAGGCTCCTACGAGCAGTACTTC.